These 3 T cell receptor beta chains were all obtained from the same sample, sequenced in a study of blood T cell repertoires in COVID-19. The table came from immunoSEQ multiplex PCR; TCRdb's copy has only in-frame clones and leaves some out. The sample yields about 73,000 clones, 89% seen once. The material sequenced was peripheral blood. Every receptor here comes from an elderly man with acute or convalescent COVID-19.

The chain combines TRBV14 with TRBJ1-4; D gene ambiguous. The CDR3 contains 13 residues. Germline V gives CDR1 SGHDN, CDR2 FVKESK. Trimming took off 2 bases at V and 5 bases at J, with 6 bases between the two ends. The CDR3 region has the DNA TGTGCCAGCAGCCAAACGAGGAATGAAAAACTGTTTTTT. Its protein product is CASSQTRNEKLFF.

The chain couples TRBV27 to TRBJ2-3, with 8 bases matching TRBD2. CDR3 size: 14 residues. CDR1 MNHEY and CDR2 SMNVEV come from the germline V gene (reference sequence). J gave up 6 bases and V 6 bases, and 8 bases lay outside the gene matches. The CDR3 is CASRSSGSWDTQYF. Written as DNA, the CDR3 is TGTGCCAGCAGATCCAGCGGGAGTTGGGATACGCAGTATTTT.

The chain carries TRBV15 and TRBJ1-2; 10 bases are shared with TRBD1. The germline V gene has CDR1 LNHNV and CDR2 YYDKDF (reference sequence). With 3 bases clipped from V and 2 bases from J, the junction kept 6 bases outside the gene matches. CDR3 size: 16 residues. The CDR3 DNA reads TGTGCCACCAGCAGCGACAGGGGGCGTCGAAACTATGGCTACACCTTC. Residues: CATSSDRGRRNYGYTF.